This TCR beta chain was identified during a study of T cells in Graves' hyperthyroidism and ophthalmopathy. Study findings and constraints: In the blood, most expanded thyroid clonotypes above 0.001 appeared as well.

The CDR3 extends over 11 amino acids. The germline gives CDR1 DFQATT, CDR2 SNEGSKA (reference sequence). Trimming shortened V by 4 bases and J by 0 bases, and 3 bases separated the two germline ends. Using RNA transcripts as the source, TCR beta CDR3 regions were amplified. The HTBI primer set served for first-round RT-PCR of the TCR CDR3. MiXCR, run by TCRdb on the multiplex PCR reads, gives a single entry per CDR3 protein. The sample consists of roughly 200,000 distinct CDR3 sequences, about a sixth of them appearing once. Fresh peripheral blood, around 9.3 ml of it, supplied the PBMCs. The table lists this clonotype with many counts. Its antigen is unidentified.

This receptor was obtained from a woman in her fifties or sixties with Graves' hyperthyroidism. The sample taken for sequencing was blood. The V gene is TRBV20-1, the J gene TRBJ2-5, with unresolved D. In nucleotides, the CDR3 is TGCAGTGCTACGTACCAAGAGACCCAGTACTTC. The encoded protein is CSATYQETQYF.